These T cell receptor beta chains were read from a single sample in a study of blood T cell repertoires in COVID-19. Assay used: immunoSEQ multiplex PCR; TCRdb lists only in-frame clones, some missing. The sample shows about 190,000 clones, about 82% of them seen only once. The sequencing sample was made of peripheral blood. The source is a woman aged 30 to 39 with acute or convalescent COVID-19. Each CDR3 is given with its conserved first and last residue. Each record gives: V gene, D gene, J gene, CDR3 length, clone size, CDR3 protein, CDR3 DNA. The D gene is left open where the match is weak. The listing skips clone size in some rows; elsewhere it reads once, few, many or a size class.

TRBV19	NA	TRBJ1-2	13	once	CASSKWTAYGYTF	TGTGCCAGTAGTAAGTGGACAGCTTATGGCTACACCTTC
TRBV7-8	NA	TRBJ1-1	17	few	CASSHLRTGQLNTEAFF	TGTGCCAGCAGCCACCTCAGGACCGGACAGTTGAACACTGAAGCTTTCTTT
TRBV11-2	NA	TRBJ1-2	14	few	CASSLDGGWIGYTF	TGTGCCAGCAGCTTAGACGGCGGTTGGATCGGCTACACCTTC
TRBV27	NA	TRBJ1-2	15	NA	CASSPRSSANYGYTF	TGTGCCAGCAGCCCGAGGTCCTCAGCTAACTATGGCTACACCTTC
TRBV3-1/TRBV3-2	NA	TRBJ1-1	14	NA	CASSQGSSLAEAFF	TGTGCCAGCAGCCAGGGTAGCAGTCTGGCTGAAGCTTTCTTT
TRBV19	NA	TRBJ1-1	17	once	CASSKRHFGDSNTEAFF	TGTGCCAGTAGTAAACGGCACTTCGGCGACTCGAACACTGAAGCTTTCTTT
TRBV30	NA	TRBJ2-7	16	NA	CAWSDNAGVSSYEQYF	TGTGCCTGGAGTGATAATGCAGGGGTGAGCTCCTACGAGCAGTACTTC
TRBV7-2	TRBD2	TRBJ2-1	18	NA	CASSHIVGRAFRYNEQFF	TGTGCCAGCAGCCATATCGTCGGGAGGGCTTTCAGGTACAATGAGCAGTTCTTC
TRBV5-6	NA	TRBJ2-7	12	NA	CASSFLRNEQYF	TGTGCCAGCAGCTTTTTGAGGAACGAGCAGTACTTC
TRBV6-6	NA	TRBJ1-5	14	few	CASSLDYSNQPQHF	TGTGCCAGCAGTTTGGACTATAGCAATCAGCCCCAGCATTTT
TRBV7-2	NA	TRBJ1-6	15	NA	CASSLVQTLNSPLHF	TGTGCCAGCAGCTTAGTACAGACGCTTAATTCACCCCTCCACTTT
TRBV6-5	TRBD1	TRBJ2-1	14	NA	CASTAGQEYNEQFF	TGTGCCAGCACTGCAGGACAGGAGTACAATGAGCAGTTCTTC
TRBV18	TRBD1	TRBJ2-2	16	medium-sized	CASSPWGTANTGELFF	TGTGCCAGCTCACCTTGGGGGACAGCGAACACCGGGGAGCTGTTTTTT
TRBV6-6	NA	TRBJ1-2	13	NA	CASRDTANYGYTF	TGTGCCAGCCGGGACACTGCTAACTATGGCTACACCTTC
TRBV5-6	TRBD1	TRBJ2-1	17	NA	CASSLPPGQMMYNEQFF	TGTGCCAGCAGCTTACCTCCGGGACAGATGATGTACAATGAGCAGTTCTTC
TRBV3-1/TRBV3-2	TRBD1	TRBJ1-2	14	NA	CASSQVGQGPGYTF	TGTGCCAGCAGCCAAGTAGGACAGGGGCCCGGCTACACCTTC
TRBV9	NA	TRBJ1-6	13	NA	CASSVGSGSPLHF	TGTGCCAGCAGCGTAGGGAGCGGTTCACCCCTCCACTTT
TRBV7-9	TRBD2	TRBJ2-7	15	NA	CASSPTSGSHHEQYF	TGTGCCAGCAGCCCGACTAGCGGGAGTCACCACGAGCAGTACTTC
TRBV5-1	NA	TRBJ2-7	12	NA	CASSYQGYEQYF	TGCGCCAGCAGCTACCAGGGCTACGAGCAGTACTTC
TRBV2	NA	TRBJ2-1	15	NA	CASSERSGTYNEQFF	TGTGCCAGCAGTGAACGGTCAGGCACCTACAATGAGCAGTTCTTC
TRBV27	NA	TRBJ1-1	15	NA	CASRFRRTANTEAFF	TGTGCCAGCAGATTTCGTCGGACAGCGAACACTGAAGCTTTCTTT